The present TCR beta chain was sequenced within a study of T-cell reconstitution after alpha-beta-depleted transplantation in children. Overall study findings and caveats: It was surviving recipient T cells and thymic progenitors that gave some patients high TCRbeta diversity at day 60. About two months after transplant, alpha-beta T cells reportedly came from several hundred expanded graft clones. It was newly produced T cells that mostly accounted for T-cell counts and diversity one year after transplant.

Preparing the TCRbeta library involved the use of unique molecular identifiers. TCRdb re-called the PCR reads through MiXCR, storing one row per CDR3 protein. The sample includes 480,000 or so distinct CDR3 sequences, about 11% of them seen just once. V lost 6 bases and J 6 bases, leaving 10 bases between the germline ends. The CDR3 has 12 residues. The germline CDR1 and CDR2 sequences are ENHRY and SYGVKD. This clonotype was observed many times. Its antigen is not known. The clonotype comes from a child under 10 years old with inherited bone marrow failure, due to receive a stem cell transplant. This sequence joins TRBV10-3 and TRBJ2-3, with D tentatively TRBD1 (5 bases). Sequencing was performed on PBMCs, taken before TCRalphabeta/CD19-depleted stem cell transplant. The DNA of the CDR3 is TGTGCCATCAGGATACAGGACGATACGCAGTATTTT. Its protein product is CAIRIQDDTQYF.